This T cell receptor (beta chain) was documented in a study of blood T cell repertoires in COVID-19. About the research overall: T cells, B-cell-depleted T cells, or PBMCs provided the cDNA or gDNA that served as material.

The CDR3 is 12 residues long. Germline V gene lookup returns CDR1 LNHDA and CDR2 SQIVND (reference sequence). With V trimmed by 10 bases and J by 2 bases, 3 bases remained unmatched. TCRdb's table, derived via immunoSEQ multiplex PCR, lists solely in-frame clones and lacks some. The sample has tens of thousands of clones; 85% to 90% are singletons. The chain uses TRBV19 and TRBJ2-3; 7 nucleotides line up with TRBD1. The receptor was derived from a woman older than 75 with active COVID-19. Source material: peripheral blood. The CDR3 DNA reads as TGTGCCACTGGACAGGACACAGATACGCAGTATTTT. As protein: CATGQDTDTQYF.